These 21 T cell receptor beta chains came from one sample sequenced in a study of cytomegalovirus exposure and HLA in healthy donors. In the PCR, 60 Vbeta and 13 Jbeta primers were used. Sequencing used immunoSEQ multiplex PCR; TCRdb keeps in-frame clones, though not all of them. Of about 160,000 clones detected, less than 85% appear once; the ten largest clones hold 3.5% to 5.5%. The sequencing input was PBMCs. All receptors derive from a man aged 40-49 years in good health and CMV-seronegative.

The J gene is TRBJ1-2, the V gene TRBV30, with D possibly TRBD1 on 5 matching bases. The germline V gene has CDR1 GTSNPN and CDR2 SVGIG (reference sequence). V lost 3 bases and J lost 6, with 20 bases in between. The CDR3 contains 15 residues. CDR3 sequence: CAWRVPSLGGHGYTF. In DNA, the CDR3 is TGTGCCTGGAGGGTACCCTCCCTGGGGGGTCATGGCTACACCTTC.

The rearrangement uses TRBV19 and TRBJ1-6; 9 nucleotides agree with TRBD1. The length of the CDR3 is 15 residues. V shed 9 bases, J shed 6 bases, and the junction held 9 bases outside the gene matches. Germline lookup yields CDR1 LNHDA and CDR2 SQIVND (reference sequence). The CDR3 here is CASCLDRGSNSPLHF. As DNA, the CDR3 is TGTGCCAGCTGTCTAGACAGGGGGAGTAATTCACCCCTCCACTTT.

V usage is TRBV7-2 and J usage is TRBJ1-5; unclear D gene. The CDR3 sequence is 15 residues long. Trimming took off 5 bases at V and 0 bases at J, with 11 bases between the two ends. From germline, CDR1 is SGHTA and CDR2 FQGNSA. The chain's CDR3 is CASSGAAFSNQPQHF. CDR3 coding DNA: TGTGCCAGCAGCGGCGCGGCGTTTAGCAATCAGCCCCAGCATTTT.

This clone was detected once. The rearrangement joins TRBV5-1 to TRBJ2-2; the match to TRBD2 covers 8 bases. V lost 4 bases, J lost 7 bases, and 15 bases stayed unmatched. Per the germline V gene, CDR1 is SGHRS and CDR2 is YFSETQ. CDR3 size: 17 residues. The CDR3 DNA is TGCGCCAGCAGCCCTAGAGGAGCGGGGGTCTTGGACGGGGAGCTGTTTTTT. It yields the protein CASSPRGAGVLDGELFF.

The count of this clone is one. The rearrangement joins TRBV5-1 to TRBJ1-1; D is unresolved. The V end lost 4 bases, the J end lost 1 base, and 5 bases lay between the germline ends. CDR1 is SGHRS, CDR2 YFSETQ, per germline. The CDR3 spans 12 residues. The CDR3 DNA reads TGCGCCAGCAGCACACAGAACACTGAAGCTTTCTTT. It codes for CASSTQNTEAFF.

This chain joins TRBV19 and TRBJ2-7; 7 bases fit TRBD1. The CDR3 totals 14 residues. V was pared by 4 bases and J by 2 bases, with 5 bases of the junction left unmatched. Germline values: CDR1 LNHDA, CDR2 SQIVND (reference sequence). CDR3 sequence reads: CASSKQGWPYEQYF. DNA of the CDR3: TGTGCCAGTAGTAAACAGGGGTGGCCCTACGAGCAGTACTTC.

The chain joins TRBV19 to TRBJ1-2, with a possible D match to TRBD1 (5 bases). The CDR3 is made up of 14 amino acids. Germline V gives CDR1 LNHDA, CDR2 SQIVND (reference sequence). The germline V and J ends were trimmed by 6 bases and 7 bases, with 18 bases remaining between them. The CDR3 bases are TGTGCCAGTAGCACGACAGCTTTAACTATTGGCTACACCTTC. Protein: CASSTTALTIGYTF. The whole variable domain, remainder taken from reference TRBV19 and TRBJ1-2, is DGGITQSPKYLFRKEGQNVTLSCEQNLNHDAMYWYRQDPGQGLRLIYYSQIVNDFQKGDIAEGYSVSREKKESFPLTVTSAQKNPTAFYLCASSTTALTIGYTFGSGTRLTVV.

In this sample, this clone turned up a few times. J is TRBJ1-6 and V is TRBV4-3; 7 bases line up with TRBD1. The CDR3 is made up of 15 amino acids. J was trimmed by 7 bases and V by 1 base; bases with no gene match: 4. Germline CDR1 and CDR2: LGHNA and YSLEER. The CDR3 here is CASSQAYRGNSPLHF. The CDR3 nucleotides are TGCGCCAGCAGCCAAGCTTACAGGGGAAATTCACCCCTCCACTTT.

The CDR3 nucleotides read TGTGCCAGCAGCTTAGATCCGGCAGATACGCAGTATTTT. Protein product: CASSLDPADTQYF. V gene TRBV7-9 combines with J gene TRBJ2-3, with D unclear. CDR1 is SEHNR, CDR2 FQNEAQ, per germline (reference sequence). Trimming took 1 base from V and 4 from J, leaving 6 bases between them. The CDR3 consists of 13 residues. The full variable domain, in which reference TRBV7-9 and TRBJ2-3 provide the parts outside the CDR3, is DTGVSQNPRHKITKRGQNVTFRCDPISEHNRLYWYRQTLGQGPEFLTYFQNEAQLEKSRLLSDRFSAERPKGSFSTLEIQRTEQGDSAMYLCASSLDPADTQYFGPGTRLTVL.

The CDR3 sequence: CASSYSPTGATQYF. In DNA, the CDR3 is TGTGCCAGCAGTTACTCACCTACAGGGGCGACCCAGTACTTC. V is TRBV6-5 and J is TRBJ2-5; 7 nucleotides align to TRBD1. Trimming cost V 0 bases and J 7 bases; bases outside gene matches: 5. Germline loops: CDR1 MNHEY, CDR2 SVGAGI. The CDR3 consists of 14 residues.

The chain couples TRBV28 to TRBJ2-7, with a weak D call TRBD1 (6 bases). Trimming shortened V by 5 bases and J by 3 bases, and 11 bases separated the two germline ends. Germline CDR1 and CDR2: MDHEN and SYDVKM. This CDR3 spans 13 amino acids. This chain's CDR3 is CASSAHRVYEQYF. The CDR3 coding sequence is TGTGCCAGCAGTGCTCACAGGGTCTACGAGCAGTACTTC.

The chain is built from TRBV5-1 and TRBJ2-6; 7 nucleotides line up with TRBD1. The CDR3 consists of 17 residues. CDR1 is SGHRS and CDR2 is YFSETQ in the germline V gene. V gave up 4 bases and J gave up 0 bases; unmatched junction bases: 7. CDR3 DNA sequence: TGCGCCAGCAGCAACTCGACAGGGAGCTCTGGGGCCAACGTCCTGACTTTC. The encoded protein is CASSNSTGSSGANVLTF.

This chain uses TRBV19 with TRBJ2-2, with D possibly TRBD1 on 6 matching bases. Trimming left V 1 base short and J 5 bases short, with 11 bases between. The germline CDR1 and CDR2 sequences are LNHDA and SQIVND (reference sequence). The CDR3 is 15 amino acids. The CDR3 region is CASSIGRGRTGELFF. In DNA form, the CDR3 reads TGTGCCAGTAGTATAGGCAGGGGACGAACCGGGGAGCTGTTTTTT. The full variable domain, completed using reference TRBV19 and TRBJ2-2, is DGGITQSPKYLFRKEGQNVTLSCEQNLNHDAMYWYRQDPGQGLRLIYYSQIVNDFQKGDIAEGYSVSREKKESFPLTVTSAQKNPTAFYLCASSIGRGRTGELFFGEGSRLTVL.

This clone showed up just once. This CDR3 is CASSLSGAMNTEAFF. The CDR3 coding sequence is TGTGCCAGCAGCTTATCTGGGGCGATGAACACTGAAGCTTTCTTT. The chain is built from TRBV7-3 and TRBJ1-1; TRBD1 is a possible D gene (5 bases). This CDR3 contains 15 residues. Deletions cut 2 bases from V and 0 bases from J, with 10 bases between. From germline, CDR1 is SGHTA and CDR2 FQGTGA.

This chain uses TRBV30 with TRBJ1-4; the D gene is possibly TRBD1 (5 bases). Germline values: CDR1 GTSNPN, CDR2 SVGIG (reference sequence). With 5 bases removed from V and 0 bases from J, the gap between germline ends came to 10 bases. The CDR3 runs 14 residues. DNA of the CDR3: TGTGCCTGGGCACCCAGGGCAACTAATGAAAAACTGTTTTTT. It is translated as CAWAPRATNEKLFF.

The rearrangement links TRBV5-4 to TRBJ2-5, with D tentatively TRBD2 (5 bases). Trimming removed 7 bases from V and 1 base from J, with 14 bases in between. The CDR3 consists of 14 residues. Germline CDR1 and CDR2: SGHNT and YYREEE (reference sequence). The CDR3 DNA sequence: TGTGCCAGCGGCATGAGCGGATTCCAAGAGACCCAGTACTTC. Amino acids: CASGMSGFQETQYF.

The chain joins TRBV10-3 to TRBJ2-1, with 10 bases identical to TRBD1. V lost 3 bases, J lost 8 bases, and 7 bases stayed unmatched. This CDR3 region has 15 residues. Germline V gene data show CDR1 as ENHRY and CDR2 as SYGVKD. The CDR3 DNA reads as TGTGCCATCAGTGACTCGGGACAGGGGCGGGATGAGCAGTTCTTC. Protein product: CAISDSGQGRDEQFF.

The CDR3 sequence: CASSQDRLAGGFEQYF. The CDR3 bases are TGCGCCAGCAGCCAAGATCGGCTAGCGGGGGGGTTCGAGCAGTACTTC. This sequence joins TRBV4-3 and TRBJ2-7, with 12 bases that match TRBD2. V was clipped by 0 bases and J by 6 bases; unmatched bases: 6. The germline gives CDR1 LGHNA, CDR2 YSLEER. The CDR3 runs 16 residues.

The chain links TRBV29-1 to TRBJ1-3; the D is unclear. The CDR3 runs to 13 residues. Trimming cost V 5 bases and J 0 bases, with 8 bases left between them. Germline V CDR1 and CDR2: SQVTM, ANQGSEA. The CDR3 sequence: CSVNSGSGNTIYF. CDR3 DNA sequence: TGCAGCGTTAACTCGGGCTCTGGAAACACCATATATTTT.

The rearrangement joins TRBV6-5 to TRBJ2-7, with D possibly matching TRBD1 (6 bases). CDR1 and CDR2 from the germline V gene are MNHEY and SVGAGI. The CDR3 sequence is 14 residues long. V lost 3 bases and J 6 bases, leaving 15 bases between the germline ends. This CDR3 reads CASSYNTGTVEQYF. The CDR3 region has the DNA TGTGCCAGCAGTTATAACACAGGGACCGTCGAGCAGTACTTC.

This chain joins TRBV6-1 and TRBJ1-1; D might be TRBD1 (6 bases). This CDR3 is 17 amino acids long. Germline V gives CDR1 MNHNS, CDR2 SASEGT. V lost 2 bases and J lost 1, with 17 bases in between. CDR3 sequence reads: CASSEFSFGQQNTEAFF. CDR3 nucleotides: TGTGCCAGCAGTGAATTTTCGTTTGGACAGCAGAACACTGAAGCTTTCTTT.